This entry is about one T cell receptor (beta chain). This entry is derived from a study of blood T cell repertoires in COVID-19. Profiled with immunoSEQ multiplex PCR; TCRdb holds only in-frame clones, not every one. The table records hundreds of thousands of clones, 75% to 90% of them present only once. The CDR3 spans 14 residues. Germline-derived CDR1 and CDR2 are MNHEY and SMNVEV (reference sequence). The V and J ends lost 6 bases and 0 bases, in that order; junction bases with no gene match: 5. Material: PBMCs or T cells enriched from blood (not recorded which). This clonotype was obtained from a man aged 25 to 40 who had recovered from COVID-19. The chain joins TRBV27 to TRBJ2-7; 7 nucleotides align to TRBD2. The CDR3 loop reads CASSTSAFSYEQYF. The CDR3 DNA is TGTGCCAGCAGCACTAGCGCCTTCTCCTACGAGCAGTACTTC.